The text below deals with one T cell receptor beta chain. Its antigen is unknown. The junction departs from the called germline gene at one end, perhaps through a read error. This sample's RNA came from whole unsorted tissue. Distant lung tissue was collected more than 3 cm away from the tumor edge. A modified ARM-PCR protocol with three rounds of nested PCR amplified TCRbeta. MiXCR, applied by TCRdb to the multiplex PCR reads, yields one record per CDR3 protein. The sample records more than 45,000 distinct CDR3 sequences, 74% being singletons. This sample was included in a study of tumor and adjacent non-tumor tissue in lung cancer. Study-level results: In normal lung, the top 100 clones were significantly more dominant than in tumor.

The V gene's germline CDR1 is MNHEY and CDR2 SVGEGT. The length of the CDR3 is 12 residues. Specimen: distant non-tumor lung tissue. The receptor was isolated from a woman aged 60 to 75 with non-small cell lung cancer. This sequence joins TRBV6-2 or TRBV6-3 and TRBJ2-1; possibly TRBD2 for D (5 bases). CDR3: CAGSYDGLEQFF. The CDR3 DNA follows: TGTGCCGGCAGTTATGATGGACTTGAGCAGTTCTTC.